This TCR beta chain was profiled in a study of T-cell memory formation after mild COVID-19 (dated by TCRdb to the early 2020s). Describing the broader study: TCR sequence clusters from the two donors were largely donor specific. T-cell clones expanding and contracting after mild COVID-19 in a couple of donors were tracked by longitudinal TCRalpha and TCRbeta repertoire sequencing. Two young, previously healthy adult volunteers, one female and one male, were included in the cohort.

With regard to this clonotype: Its antigen is currently not known. Base qualities are not recorded, but no much larger clone differs from it by a single base.

The CDR3 runs 13 residues from the cysteine to the phenylalanine. The sequence is cut down to CDR3 DNA, 39 bases in frame from base 1. The V end gives up 3 bases and the J end 3 bases, leaving 2 bases in the junction not matched to a gene. Ficoll-Paque density gradient centrifugation was used to isolate PBMCs. Instrument on record: Illumina NovaSeq 6000. TCRalpha and TCRbeta cDNA libraries were built by 5'RACE with constant-segment primers, adding sample barcodes and unique molecular identifiers. RNA was extracted from every sample with Trizol reagent. Libraries were amplified in two PCR steps, with a second sample barcode and Illumina TruSeq adapters added in the second step. Libraries were sequenced on an Illumina NovaSeq with 2 x 150 bp paired-end reads. Turning to the authors' computational methods: With migec v1.2.7, reads were demultiplexed and then collapsed into UMI-guided consensus sequences. Using mixcr v2.1.11, UMI consensuses were aligned to TRA and TRB V and J templates and then assembled into clonotypes. Clonotypes were classified as expanded or contracted when called significant by both edgeR and NoisET, with noise models trained on biological replicates. For edgeR calls, the cutoffs were a false discovery rate-adjusted p below 0.01 and a log2 fold-change threshold of 1. As an exploratory analysis of dynamics, max-normalized trajectories of the 1000 most abundant clonotypes were examined by PCA with hierarchical clustering. Separately sequenced CD4+ and CD8+ repertoires were used to assign a CD4 or CD8 phenotype to each responding clone. TCRdb trimmed the raw reads at Q25, called clones with MiXCR and kept productive beta chains. CDR3 protein duplicates are merged, each entry listing the most common genes and DNA. The V and J calls follow TCRdb's processing rather than the paper's. For this sample the table gives roughly 86,000 distinct CDR3 sequences, of which about 13% were detected only once. The top ten clonotypes cover around a quarter of the sample.

Overall study results and their limits: Some responding clones were found in pre-infection memory, which suggests that pre-existing cross-reactive memory T cells took part in the SARS-CoV-2 response. Only two mild cases were covered in the study, and larger cohorts including severe cases with pre-infection samples were considered necessary. SARS-CoV-2 specificity of the second-wave clones peaking on day 37 was not confirmed. From day 15 to 85, contracting clones showed balanced CD4/CD8 phenotypes, whereas a second wave of clones that expanded from day 15 to 37 leaned towards CD4+. Contracting CD4+ clones appeared mostly in the CM and EM memory subsets, whereas CD8+ clones were enriched in EMRA.

The receptor comes from an adult woman who had mild COVID-19 (a few samples of this study predate the infection). The sample titles of this study are shuffled in the database, so cell type and time point are left out; the donor was told from shared clones. The chain was built from TRBV12-3 or TRBV12-4 and TRBJ2-7; 7 of the junction bases match TRBD2. Sequencing was done on a sample of PBMCs or a T cell subset sorted from them (not recorded which). CDR3 region: CASSFPGGYEQYF. The bases are TGTGCCAGCAGTTTCCCGGGGGGCTACGAGCAGTACTTC.